These 32 T cell receptor beta chains came from one sample sequenced in a study of T-cell memory formation after mild COVID-19. Using its own MiXCR run on the 5' RACE reads, TCRdb lists one record per CDR3 protein. Of about 410,000 distinct CDR3 sequences in the sample, about 20% were seen once. The sequenced sample consisted of PBMCs or a T cell subset sorted from them (not recorded which). The receptor set was obtained from a man between 18 and 29 years old who had mild COVID-19 (a few samples of this study predate the infection). Cell type and time point are not known.

The chain couples TRBV4-2 to TRBJ2-3, with 10 bases matching TRBD2. The CDR3 is 16 residues long. Germline CDR1 LGHNA, CDR2 YNFKEQ. V trimming: 4 bases; J trimming: 4 bases; junction bases outside the gene matches: 8. The CDR3 is CASSRLSGGAADTQYF. CDR3 nucleotides: TGTGCCAGCAGCCGCCTCAGCGGGGGGGCCGCAGATACGCAGTATTTT.

The chain has TRBV5-4 and TRBJ2-2; 9 positions match TRBD1. V was pared by 4 bases and J by 4 bases, with 5 bases of the junction left unmatched. CDR3 length: 15 amino acids. CDR1 is SGHNT, CDR2 YYREEE, per germline (reference sequence). The DNA for the CDR3 is TGTGCCAGCAGCGCGGACAGGGGTTCCACCGGGGAGCTGTTTTTT. Its protein is CASSADRGSTGELFF. Using reference TRBV5-4 and TRBJ2-2 for the parts outside the CDR3, the full variable domain is ETGVTQSPTHLIKTRGQQVTLRCSSQSGHNTVSWYQQALGQGPQFIFQYYREEENGRGNFPPRFSGLQFPNYSSELNVNALELDDSALYLCASSADRGSTGELFFGEGSRLTVL.

This clonotype came up many times. The chain links TRBV11-2 to TRBJ2-5; 8 nucleotides align to TRBD2. The CDR3 runs to 13 residues. Germline trimming cut 5 bases from V and 13 bases from J; bases unmatched to any gene: 12. The germline V gene encodes CDR1 SGHAT and CDR2 FQNNGV. The chain's CDR3 is CASSPRTSPNRYF. The CDR3 DNA reads as TGTGCCAGCAGCCCGCGGACTAGCCCTAATAGGTACTTC. The variable domain in full, completed from reference TRBV11-2 and TRBJ2-5, reads EAGVAQSPRYKIIEKRQSVAFWCNPISGHATLYWYQQILGQGPKLLIQFQNNGVVDDSQLPKDRFSAERLKGVDSTLKIQPAKLEDSAVYLCASSPRTSPNRYFGPGTRLLVL.

This clonotype was counted a few times. The chain uses TRBV20-1 and TRBJ2-3; no reliable D call. V was trimmed by 2 bases and J by 0 bases, leaving 6 bases between them. In germline, CDR1 is DFQATT, CDR2 SNEGSKA (reference sequence). The length of the CDR3 is 13 residues. This CDR3 is CSARTPSTDTQYF. CDR3 sequence (DNA): TGCAGTGCTAGAACCCCTAGCACAGATACGCAGTATTTT.

This chain uses TRBV4-1 with TRBJ2-3; possibly TRBD1 or TRBD2 for D (5 bases each). Germline CDR1 reads MGHRA; CDR2 reads YSYEKL. V was shortened by 3 bases and J by 2 bases, with 18 bases between the two germline ends. CDR3 size: 17 residues. CDR3 coding DNA: TGCGCCAGCAGCCAGGGAACGTACGGGACGGTCACAGATACGCAGTATTTT. Amino acid sequence: CASSQGTYGTVTDTQYF.

There are a few counts of this clonotype. The chain combines TRBV7-2 with TRBJ2-1, with TRBD2 identical over 9 bases. V gave up 3 bases and J gave up 3 bases; unmatched junction bases: 3. Germline assignment: CDR1 SGHTA and CDR2 FQGNSA. This CDR3 spans 15 amino acids. Written as DNA, the CDR3 is TGTGCCAGCAGCTTCGGACTAGCGTTCTACAATGAGCAGTTCTTC. Translated, it gives CASSFGLAFYNEQFF.

This clonotype turned up a few times. This chain uses TRBV11-1 with TRBJ2-7; unclear D gene. Trimming took 1 base from V and 1 from J, leaving 8 bases between them. This CDR3 has 14 residues. Germline CDR1 SGHAT, CDR2 FQDESV (reference sequence). CDR3 amino acids: CASSLGGISYEQYF. The CDR3 DNA follows: TGTGCCAGCAGCTTAGGTGGGATTTCCTACGAGCAGTACTTC.

In its sample, this clonotype was seen many times. This chain links TRBV24-1 with TRBJ1-2; D may be TRBD1 (5 bases). The CDR3 has 13 residues. V lost 4 bases to trimming and J lost 4 bases, with 9 bases between them. Germline CDR1 reads KGHDR; CDR2 reads SFDVKD. The CDR3: CATSDGTGYGYTF. The CDR3 nucleotides read TGTGCCACCAGTGACGGTACAGGCTATGGCTACACCTTC.

CDR3 amino acids: CASSRPRGGADTQYF. CDR3 DNA sequence: TGTGCCAGCAGCCGCCCGAGAGGGGGAGCAGATACGCAGTATTTT. The rearrangement uses TRBV12-3 or TRBV12-4 and TRBJ2-3, with a weak D call TRBD1 (6 bases). V was pared by 6 bases and J by 4 bases, with 17 bases between. There are 15 residues in the CDR3.

This clonotype showed up just a few times. The genes are TRBV19 and TRBJ1-1, with 7 positions matching TRBD1. The CDR3 consists of 15 residues. The V and J ends lost 6 bases and 6 bases, in that order; junction bases with no gene match: 13. Per germline, CDR1 LNHDA and CDR2 SQIVND (reference sequence). DNA for the CDR3: TGTGCCAGTAGCACGATACAGGGGACGTTCCCTGAAGCTTTCTTT. It is translated as CASSTIQGTFPEAFF.

This clonotype was detected only a few times. The chain joins TRBV5-1 to TRBJ1-1, with TRBD1 identical over 7 bases. CDR1 and CDR2 (germline): SGHRS, YFSETQ. V shed 3 bases and J 6 bases; nucleotides not matched to a gene: 2. This CDR3 is 12 amino acids long. The CDR3 region has the DNA TGCGCCAGCAGCTCGGGACAGCCTGAAGCTTTCTTT. This translates into CASSSGQPEAFF.

CDR3 loop: CASSHQGLGMGNIQYF. The CDR3 DNA reads as TGTGCCAGCAGCCACCAGGGACTGGGGATGGGGAACATTCAGTACTTC. The chain carries TRBV4-2 and TRBJ2-4, with a possible D match to TRBD2 (6 bases). The ends were cut back, 3 bases at V and 7 bases at J, with 19 bases in the middle. There are 16 residues in the CDR3. Germline V CDR1 and CDR2: LGHNA, YNFKEQ.

CDR3 sequence: CASSIGPRDEQYV. Written as DNA, the CDR3 is TGTGCCAGTAGTATAGGACCCAGGGACGAGCAGTACGTC. The V call is TRBV19, the J call TRBJ2-7; the D gene is possibly TRBD1 (5 bases). There are 13 residues in the CDR3. Germline loops: CDR1 LNHDA, CDR2 SQIVND (reference sequence). V was shortened by 1 base and J by 5 bases, with 9 bases between the two germline ends.

The genes are TRBV4-3 and TRBJ2-7; a possible D gene is TRBD1 (5 bases). The length of the CDR3 is 14 residues. V was clipped by 1 base and J by 5 bases, with 12 bases between them. CDR1 LGHNA and CDR2 YSLEER come from the germline V gene. CDR3 protein: CASSQGFGRDEQYF. DNA for the CDR3: TGCGCCAGCAGCCAAGGCTTCGGCAGGGACGAGCAGTACTTC.

This clonotype occurred a few times. The V gene is TRBV20-1, the J gene TRBJ1-6, with 9 bases matching TRBD1. Germline V gene data show CDR1 as DFQATT and CDR2 as SNEGSKA (reference sequence). The CDR3 has 16 residues. V was clipped by 6 bases and J by 7 bases; unmatched bases: 13. This CDR3 is CSAHPSQGAVNSPLHF. CDR3 in DNA: TGCAGTGCCCATCCCTCACAGGGGGCGGTCAATTCACCCCTCCACTTT.

This clonotype was detected only a few times. V is TRBV7-9 and J is TRBJ2-2; 8 nucleotides line up with TRBD2. Germline loops: CDR1 SEHNR, CDR2 FQNEAQ (reference sequence). Trimming cost V 6 bases and J 3 bases; bases outside gene matches: 6. The CDR3 extends over 15 amino acids. The CDR3 nucleotides read TGTGCCAGCAGGAAGAGCGGGGGAGACACCGGGGAGCTGTTTTTT. Protein product: CASRKSGGDTGELFF.

J is TRBJ2-1 and V is TRBV12-3 or TRBV12-4, with 9 bases identical to TRBD2. The CDR3 is 15 residues long. With 4 bases clipped from V and 5 bases from J, the junction kept 6 bases outside the gene matches. CDR3: CASSSPERGDNEQFF. The CDR3 nucleotides are TGTGCCAGCAGTTCCCCGGAGCGGGGGGACAATGAGCAGTTCTTC.

This clonotype was recorded a few times. The DNA for the CDR3 is TGTGCCAGCAGTTTTCCCCTAACCGGGGAGCTGTTTTTT. Protein product: CASSFPLTGELFF. This sequence joins TRBV27 and TRBJ2-2; no reliable D call. The germline gives CDR1 MNHEY, CDR2 SMNVEV (reference sequence). V lost 3 bases to trimming and J lost 5 bases, with 7 bases between them. The CDR3 loop spans 13 amino acids.

On this clonotype: Germline is not matched at one junction end, which may reflect a read error. The chain recombines TRBV7-7 with TRBJ2-5; perhaps TRBD1 as D (5 bases). The V gene's germline CDR1 is SSHAT and CDR2 FNYEAQ (reference sequence). There are 16 residues in the CDR3. CDR3 DNA: TGTGCTAGCAGCTTAGATCCCACAGGCTCACGGGAGACCCAGTACTTC. This codes for CASSLDPTGSRETQYF.

V is TRBV7-2 and J is TRBJ2-3; D is unresolved. Trimming removed 2 bases from V and 2 bases from J, with 11 bases in between. From germline, CDR1 is SGHTA and CDR2 FQGNSA. This CDR3 has 15 amino acids. This chain's CDR3 is CASSLFGLTTDTQYF. CDR3 DNA: TGTGCCAGCAGCTTATTTGGGCTAACCACAGATACGCAGTATTTT.

This chain uses TRBV5-1 with TRBJ1-1; D ambiguous. This CDR3 comprises 14 residues. Germline assignment: CDR1 SGHRS and CDR2 YFSETQ. V lost 3 bases and J 7 bases, leaving 16 bases between the germline ends. CDR3 region: CASSSGPERREAFF. The CDR3 DNA is TGCGCCAGCAGCTCCGGGCCAGAAAGACGTGAAGCTTTCTTT.

The CDR3, as DNA: TGTGCCAGCAGTTACTCGGGTAGCGGGGGGATGGCCAAAAACATTCAGTACTTC. It specifies CASSYSGSGGMAKNIQYF. The J gene is TRBJ2-4, the V gene TRBV6-2 or TRBV6-3; 10 bases are shared with TRBD2. Trimming at V came to 0 bases and at J to 1 base, leaving 6 bases not matched to a gene. The CDR3 covers 18 residues. Germline CDR1 is MNHEY and CDR2 is SVGEGT.

The sample holds many counts of this clonotype. The V gene is TRBV5-5, the J gene TRBJ1-2; no clear D gene. With 2 bases removed from V and 4 bases from J, the gap between germline ends came to 12 bases. This CDR3 has 14 residues. CDR1 and CDR2 from the germline V gene are SGHKS and YYEKEE (reference sequence). The CDR3 reads CASSLVWTSYGYTF. Written as DNA, the CDR3 is TGTGCCAGCAGCTTAGTTTGGACGAGCTATGGCTACACCTTC.

In its sample, this clonotype was seen a few times. The chain uses TRBV20-1 and TRBJ1-1; no reliable D call. Germline values: CDR1 DFQATT, CDR2 SNEGSKA (reference sequence). The CDR3 totals 11 residues. V dropped 7 bases and J dropped 0 bases, with 6 bases sitting between them. The CDR3 is CSVEVNTEAFF. DNA for the CDR3: TGCAGTGTTGAGGTGAACACTGAAGCTTTCTTT.

This clonotype was counted between two and nine times. This chain uses TRBV7-9 with TRBJ1-2; D call uncertain. This CDR3 has 14 residues. Germline lookup yields CDR1 SEHNR and CDR2 FQNEAQ (reference sequence). V was shortened by 0 bases and J by 7 bases, with 12 bases between the two germline ends. Written as DNA, the CDR3 is TGTGCCAGCAGCTTAGCGCAGACCTCCCGTGGCTACACCTTC. Encoded protein: CASSLAQTSRGYTF.

The gene calls are TRBV4-1 and TRBJ1-2; TRBD1 might be the D (5 bases). Germline V gene lookup returns CDR1 MGHRA and CDR2 YSYEKL. The CDR3 consists of 15 residues. V was clipped by 2 bases and J by 4 bases, with 14 bases between them. The CDR3 loop is CASSQPPPGLYGYTF. The CDR3, as DNA: TGCGCCAGCAGCCAACCCCCCCCGGGGCTCTATGGCTACACCTTC.

This clonotype came up a few times. CDR3 loop: CASSQDRAEQFF. The CDR3 DNA reads TGTGCCAGCAGCCAAGATAGGGCGGAGCAGTTCTTC. This sequence joins TRBV3-1 and TRBJ2-1, with D hard to call. Looked up from germline, CDR1 is LGHDT and CDR2 is YNNKEL (reference sequence). V lost 0 bases and J 10 bases, leaving 7 bases between the germline ends. The CDR3 contains 12 residues.

Only a few counts were recorded for this clonotype. V gene TRBV25-1 combines with J gene TRBJ2-7; 11 nucleotides agree with TRBD1. Unmatched junction bases numbered 16, after V lost 6 bases and J lost 6 bases. From germline, CDR1 is MGHDK and CDR2 SYGVNS. This CDR3 is built from 17 residues. CDR3 region: CASSLLPGQGGVGEQYF. CDR3 nucleotides: TGTGCCAGCAGCCTTTTACCGGGACAGGGGGGGGTTGGCGAGCAGTACTTC.

This clonotype was counted a few times. V is TRBV6-5 and J is TRBJ1-2, with 9 bases aligning to TRBD1. V shed 6 bases, J shed 2 bases, and the junction held 4 bases outside the gene matches. Germline CDR1 reads MNHEY; CDR2 reads SVGAGI. This CDR3 region has 14 residues. The chain's CDR3 is CASRGTGLNYGYTF. The CDR3 region has the DNA TGTGCCAGCAGGGGGACAGGGCTCAACTATGGCTACACCTTC.

The V gene is TRBV18, the J gene TRBJ2-3; no clear D gene. Germline lookup yields CDR1 KGHSH and CDR2 LQKENI. V lost 3 bases to trimming and J lost 2 bases, with 12 bases between them. This CDR3 has 15 amino acids. The CDR3 DNA is TGTGCCAGCTCACCGGCCGCAGGATTCACAGATACGCAGTATTTT. This codes for CASSPAAGFTDTQYF.

A few counts support this clonotype. The chain combines TRBV12-3 or TRBV12-4 with TRBJ1-5; possible D gene TRBD1, 6 bases. CDR3 length: 14 amino acids. Trimming pared 7 bases from V and 9 bases from J, leaving 19 bases between. The CDR3 spells CASMGGPGERPQHF. The CDR3 region has the DNA TGTGCCAGCATGGGGGGGCCAGGTGAGCGGCCCCAGCATTTT.

In its sample, this clonotype was seen many times. In DNA form, the CDR3 reads TGTGCCAGCACGGCCACGGCGGGTACGCAGTATTTT. This sequence encodes CASTATAGTQYF. This chain joins TRBV6-5 and TRBJ2-3; weak D call: TRBD2 (5 bases). The germline CDR1 and CDR2 sequences are MNHEY and SVGAGI. V was trimmed by 7 bases and J by 8 bases, leaving 13 bases between them. CDR3 length: 12 residues.